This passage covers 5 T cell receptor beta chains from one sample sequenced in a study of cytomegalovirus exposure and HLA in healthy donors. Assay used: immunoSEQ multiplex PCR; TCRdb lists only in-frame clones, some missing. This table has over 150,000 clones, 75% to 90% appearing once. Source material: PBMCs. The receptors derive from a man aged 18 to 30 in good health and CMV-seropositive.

This CDR3 is CASSGRLATYNEQFF. DNA for the CDR3: TGTGCCAGCAGTGGTCGACTAGCGACCTACAATGAGCAGTTCTTC. V usage is TRBV2 and J usage is TRBJ2-1; 8 bases are a match to TRBD2. The CDR3 loop spans 15 amino acids. With V trimmed by 4 bases and J by 2 bases, 4 bases remained unmatched. CDR1 and CDR2 from the germline V gene are SNHLY and FYNNEI.

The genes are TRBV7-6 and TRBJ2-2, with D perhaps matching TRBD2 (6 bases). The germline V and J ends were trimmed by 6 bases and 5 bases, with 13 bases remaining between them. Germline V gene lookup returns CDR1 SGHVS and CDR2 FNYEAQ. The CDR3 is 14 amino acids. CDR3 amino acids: CASRRSGRTGELFF. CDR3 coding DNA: TGTGCCAGCAGAAGAAGCGGGCGGACCGGGGAGCTGTTTTTT.

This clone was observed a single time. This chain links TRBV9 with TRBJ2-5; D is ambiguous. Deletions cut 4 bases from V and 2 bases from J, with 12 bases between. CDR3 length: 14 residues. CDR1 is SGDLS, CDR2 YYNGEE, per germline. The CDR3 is CASSPRVGQETQYF. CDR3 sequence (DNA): TGTGCCAGCAGCCCTCGGGTGGGTCAAGAGACCCAGTACTTC. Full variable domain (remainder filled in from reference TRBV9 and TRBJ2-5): DSGVTQTPKHLITATGQRVTLRCSPRSGDLSVYWYQQSLDQGLQFLIQYYNGEERAKGNILERFSAQQFPDLHSELNLSSLELGDSALYFCASSPRVGQETQYFGPGTRLLVL.

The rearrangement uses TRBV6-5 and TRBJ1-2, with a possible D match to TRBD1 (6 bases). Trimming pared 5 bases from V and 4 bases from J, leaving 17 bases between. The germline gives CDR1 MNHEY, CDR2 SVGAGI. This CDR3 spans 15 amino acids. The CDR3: CASSLTTGGGYGYTF. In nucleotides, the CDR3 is TGTGCCAGCAGTCTCACCACTGGGGGCGGCTATGGCTACACCTTC.

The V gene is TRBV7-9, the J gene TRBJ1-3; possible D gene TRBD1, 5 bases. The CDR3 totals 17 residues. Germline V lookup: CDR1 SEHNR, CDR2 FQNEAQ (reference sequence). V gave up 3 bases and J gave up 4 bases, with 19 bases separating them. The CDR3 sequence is CASSLGTGFSRGNTIYF. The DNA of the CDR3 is TGTGCCAGCAGCTTGGGCACAGGCTTTTCGAGAGGAAACACCATATATTTT.